What follows describes a single TCR beta chain. These data come from a study of blood T cell repertoires in COVID-19. For the study at large: Samples of COVID-19 (acute and convalescent) were obtained from the United States, Italy and Spain. T cells, B-cell-depleted T cells, or PBMCs supplied cDNA or gDNA.

The authors' processing: The authors estimated nucleated cell counts from reference gene primer amplification. Sequencing used immunoSEQ multiplex PCR; TCRdb keeps in-frame clones, though not all of them. That table furnishes V, J and clone size, whereas the DNA furnished D and trimming. The data hold 95,000 to 110,000 clones, with about 86% observed a single time. The germline gives CDR1 SGHTA, CDR2 FQGTGA. CDR3 length: 13 residues. The J segment lost 1 base and the V segment lost 8 bases, leaving 3 bases of the junction unmatched. The TCR sequence derives from a woman at least 80 years old with active or convalescent COVID-19. The chain recombines TRBV7-3 with TRBJ2-3, with TRBD2 matching 7 bases. Sequencing input: peripheral blood. CDR3 bases: TGTGCCAGCGCTAGCGGACGCACAGATACGCAGTATTTT. Protein sequence: CASASGRTDTQYF.